The 14 T cell receptor beta chains reported below all come from one sample, sequenced in a study of patients and donors after allogeneic stem cell transplantation (dated by TCRdb to 2019 to 2021). Library preparation was by RT-PCR. The run used a NextSeq 550. TCRdb took the public reads, trimmed them with fastp at Q25, ran MiXCR for clone calling and kept in-frame beta chains. Rows are combined by CDR3 protein, so each entry shows the most common genes and DNA. The table for this sample lists hundreds of thousands of distinct CDR3 sequences; more than 15% of them were counted only once. The ten largest account for around 7.2% of the sample. Source material: blood, either unsorted or a sorted T cell fraction (not recorded which). All receptors come from a human donor who was either an allogeneic HSCT recipient or a stem cell or donor lymphocyte infusion donor (not recorded which). It is not recorded whose cells these are; they may come from a transplant donor.

This clonotype turned up a few times. This chain uses TRBV12-3 or TRBV12-4 with TRBJ2-2; 11 bases fit TRBD2. This CDR3 is 16 amino acids long. After removal of 4 bases from V and 3 bases from J, the junction contained 4 bases not matched to a gene. CDR3 protein: CASSSGSGGDTGELFF. The DNA for the CDR3 is TGTGCCAGCAGTTCTGGTAGCGGGGGGGACACCGGGGAGCTGTTTTTT.

To note about this clonotype: A much larger clone sits a single nucleotide away, making a read error possible. The V call is TRBV27, the J call TRBJ2-3; D remains ambiguous. Germline CDR1 MNHEY, CDR2 SMNVEV (reference sequence). The germline V and J ends were trimmed by 5 bases and 5 bases, with 5 bases remaining between them. The CDR3 consists of 11 residues. This CDR3 is CASSRVDTQYF. In DNA form, the CDR3 reads TGTGCCAGCAGTAGGGTAGATACGCAGTATTTT.

The chain joins TRBV13 to TRBJ1-1; no reliable D call. The CDR3 loop spans 16 amino acids. Germline assignment: CDR1 PRHDT and CDR2 FYEKMQ (reference sequence). V lost 5 bases to trimming and J lost 1 base, with 17 bases between them. The CDR3 sequence is CASSVGLESRNTEAFF. The CDR3 DNA follows: TGTGCCAGCAGCGTGGGCCTAGAATCAAGGAACACTGAAGCTTTCTTT.

The rearrangement links TRBV12-3 or TRBV12-4 to TRBJ2-3; the match to TRBD2 covers 10 bases. Unmatched junction bases numbered 5, after V lost 3 bases and J lost 5 bases. The CDR3 loop spans 15 amino acids. As DNA, the CDR3 is TGTGCCAGCAGTTTCTCGAGCGGGGGGGGAGATACGCAGTATTTT. Translation gives CASSFSSGGGDTQYF.

This clonotype appeared a few times. The chain recombines TRBV7-9 with TRBJ1-2, with a weak D call TRBD1 (5 bases). In germline, CDR1 is SEHNR, CDR2 FQNEAQ (reference sequence). The V and J ends lost 2 bases and 4 bases respectively, with 14 bases between them. The CDR3 extends over 15 amino acids. The CDR3 protein is CASSLSPVGTYGYTF. CDR3 DNA sequence: TGTGCCAGCAGCTTATCCCCCGTTGGGACCTATGGCTACACCTTC.

CDR3: CASSTLTGGNYGYTF. CDR3 DNA sequence: TGTGCCAGCAGCACCTTAACAGGGGGCAACTATGGCTACACCTTC. This chain links TRBV9 with TRBJ1-2; TRBD1 agrees at 9 bases. Germline V gene data show CDR1 as SGDLS and CDR2 as YYNGEE. V lost 4 bases to trimming and J lost 2 bases; unmatched junction nucleotides: 6. CDR3 length: 15 amino acids.

The J gene is TRBJ2-4, the V gene TRBV7-2; D could derive from TRBD1 or TRBD2 (5 bases each). The CDR3 spans 15 residues. The V and J ends lost 4 bases and 9 bases respectively, with 19 bases between them. Germline lookup yields CDR1 SGHTA and CDR2 FQGNSA. CDR3 loop: CASSWMKGSRAIQYF. In DNA, the CDR3 is TGTGCCAGCAGCTGGATGAAGGGGAGTAGGGCCATTCAGTACTTC.

This sequence joins TRBV4-3 and TRBJ1-5; D is unresolved. Germline CDR1 and CDR2: LGHNA and YSLEER. Deletions cut 0 bases from V and 2 bases from J, with 5 bases between. This CDR3 is 14 amino acids long. CDR3 amino acids: CASSQEFRNQPQHF. CDR3 sequence (DNA): TGCGCCAGCAGCCAAGAGTTCCGCAATCAGCCCCAGCATTTT.

V is TRBV18 and J is TRBJ2-7; possibly TRBD1 for D (6 bases). Looked up from germline, CDR1 is KGHSH and CDR2 is LQKENI. V dropped 1 base and J dropped 4 bases, with 14 bases sitting between them. CDR3 length: 15 residues. The CDR3 is CASSPQQGRGYEQYF. The CDR3 nucleotides read TGTGCCAGCTCACCACAGCAGGGGCGTGGGTACGAGCAGTACTTC.

This clonotype was seen many times. The J gene is TRBJ1-1, the V gene TRBV20-1; 7 nucleotides line up with TRBD1. With 5 bases clipped from V and 1 base from J, the junction kept 10 bases outside the gene matches. CDR1 and CDR2 (germline): DFQATT, SNEGSKA (reference sequence). This CDR3 is built from 15 residues. The CDR3 reads CSARQGSGWNTEAFF. The CDR3 DNA is TGCAGTGCTCGACAGGGTTCAGGGTGGAACACTGAAGCTTTCTTT.

This clonotype was counted between two and nine times. This rearrangement joins TRBV12-3 or TRBV12-4 to TRBJ2-1, with 7 nucleotides matching TRBD2. Losses at the gene ends were 8 bases for V and 0 bases for J; bases not matched to a gene: 7. The CDR3 extends over 15 amino acids. This chain's CDR3 is CASDGKRGSYNEQFF. CDR3 sequence (DNA): TGTGCCAGCGATGGGAAGCGGGGCTCCTACAATGAGCAGTTCTTC.

This clonotype was detected a few times. The chain couples TRBV11-2 to TRBJ1-5, with 7 bases fitting TRBD1. V lost 5 bases, J lost 3 bases, and 7 bases stayed unmatched. The V gene's germline CDR1 is SGHAT and CDR2 FQNNGV. CDR3 length equals 15 residues. The CDR3 reads CASSATGEANQPQHF. CDR3 sequence (DNA): TGTGCCAGCAGCGCAACAGGGGAGGCCAATCAGCCCCAGCATTTT.

This clonotype was seen ten or more times. The chain is built from TRBV5-1 and TRBJ1-1; no firm D call. The CDR3 has 14 amino acids. V dropped 0 bases and J dropped 1 base, with 7 bases sitting between them. Germline values: CDR1 SGHRS, CDR2 YFSETQ. DNA of the CDR3: TGCGCCAGCAGCTTGGGTTCGCAGAACACTGAAGCTTTCTTT. Protein sequence: CASSLGSQNTEAFF.

This clonotype was recorded a few times. The chain uses TRBV7-9 and TRBJ2-7; 10 nucleotides line up with TRBD2. V shed 5 bases, J shed 11 bases, and the junction held 18 bases outside the gene matches. In germline, CDR1 is SEHNR, CDR2 FQNEAQ (reference sequence). There are 16 residues in the CDR3. This CDR3 reads CASSPDGLAEGFLEYF. In DNA form, the CDR3 reads TGTGCCAGCAGCCCCGACGGACTAGCGGAGGGGTTCTTAGAGTACTTC.